This T cell receptor beta chain derives from a study of blood T cells in healthy people across ages. Study-level findings and limits: Age showed a roughly linear inverse relationship with TCR beta diversity per million T cells. Because donor CMV status was unknown, expanded clonotype changes were possibly confounded. A strong correlation between TCR beta diversity and naive T cell percentage was seen.

Primed by a sample-barcoded 5' primer and a J-beta primer mix, a second PCR proceeded for roughly 6 to 12 cycles. A 12-random-nucleotide template-switch adaptor tagged each cDNA molecule. TCRdb independently ran MiXCR on the 5' RACE reads; one entry per CDR3 protein. The sample comprises 1.5 million to 2 million distinct CDR3 sequences, roughly 49% of which are singletons, and over 2% rests with the top ten. V was shortened by 7 bases and J by 3 bases, with 12 bases between the two germline ends. CDR3 size: 13 residues. Comments on this clonotype: Its antigen is not known.

Material for sequencing was blood. The receptor comes from a woman between 35 and 50 years old in good health. The chain links TRBV12-3 or TRBV12-4 to TRBJ1-1; no firm D call. In nucleotides, the CDR3 is TGTGCCAGCATTTCCACGGCGGACACTGAAGCTTTCTTT. Translating gives CASISTADTEAFF.